Below are 2 T cell receptor beta chains sequenced from a single sample in a study of T-cell reconstitution after alpha-beta-depleted transplantation in children. As it was prepared, the TCRbeta library received unique molecular identifiers. MiXCR was run by TCRdb on the PCR reads, yielding one entry per CDR3 protein. The sample has about 610,000 distinct CDR3 sequences, roughly a tenth seen once. The sample consisted of PBMCs from the stem cell graft donor, taken from the stem cell graft. Receptor source: a human donor who donated a stem cell graft to a child with acute myeloid leukemia.

V is TRBV7-9 and J is TRBJ2-1; D call uncertain. Trimming left V 5 bases short and J 8 bases short, with 16 bases between. The CDR3 sequence is 14 residues long. Germline V gene sequence: CDR1 SEHNR, CDR2 FQNEAQ (reference sequence). The CDR3 region is CASSQPPHVHEQFF. Written as DNA, the CDR3 is TGTGCCAGCAGCCAACCCCCTCATGTCCATGAGCAGTTCTTC.

This chain uses TRBV7-9 with TRBJ2-1, with TRBD1 as a possible D gene (7 bases). There are 14 residues in the CDR3. The germline gives CDR1 SEHNR, CDR2 FQNEAQ (reference sequence). With 8 bases removed from V and 1 base from J, the gap between germline ends came to 12 bases. This CDR3 is CASRQGGSYNEQFF. CDR3 DNA sequence: TGTGCCAGCCGGCAGGGGGGATCCTACAATGAGCAGTTCTTC.